These 21 T cell receptor beta chains were sequenced from one sample in a study of shared clonotypes between healthy human individuals. Produced via immunoSEQ multiplex PCR; TCRdb's table is partial and in-frame only. Of approximately 2,300,000 clones in the sample, 92% were seen once. Sample: naive CD4+ T cells from PBMCs. Subset described: CD45RA+ positively selected. The receptors stem from a man aged 18 to 30 in good health. Some clones in this sample may be carry-over from other donors' samples.

V is TRBV27 and J is TRBJ2-3, with D maybe TRBD2 (6 bases). V dropped 2 bases and J dropped 0 bases, with 9 bases sitting between them. Germline CDR1 is MNHEY and CDR2 is SMNVEV (reference sequence). This CDR3 has 15 amino acids. This chain's CDR3 is CASSLGRPSTDTQYF. The CDR3 region has the DNA TGTGCCAGCAGTTTAGGGAGGCCTAGCACAGATACGCAGTATTTT.

This clone has only a few counts. In the same sample, other DNA sequences code for this CDR3. The gene calls are TRBV7-9 and TRBJ1-3; D gene uncertain. V lost 3 bases, J lost 0 bases, and 3 bases lay in between. CDR1 is SEHNR, CDR2 FQNEAQ, per germline (reference sequence). The CDR3 spans 13 residues. The CDR3 loop reads CASSFGSGNTIYF. CDR3 bases: TGTGCCAGCAGCTTTGGCTCTGGAAACACCATATATTTT.

Note on this clone: Other DNA sequences in the sample encode the same CDR3. The V gene is TRBV29-1, the J gene TRBJ2-5; 7 bases align to TRBD2. The germline CDR1 and CDR2 sequences are SQVTM and ANQGSEA. This CDR3 spans 16 amino acids. V was clipped by 4 bases and J by 1 base; unmatched bases: 12. CDR3 sequence: CSVAPSKLATQETQYF. The CDR3 region has the DNA TGCAGCGTTGCCCCTTCAAAACTAGCGACCCAAGAGACCCAGTACTTC.

The chain couples TRBV7-2 to TRBJ2-1; 10 bases are a match to TRBD2. This CDR3 has 19 residues. In germline, CDR1 is SGHTA, CDR2 FQGNSA. After removal of 5 bases from V and 1 base from J, the junction contained 14 bases not matched to a gene. In DNA, the CDR3 is TGTGCCAGCAGCCGTACGGGACTAGCGATGGGTTTGTCCTACAATGAGCAGTTCTTC. The encoded protein is CASSRTGLAMGLSYNEQFF.

The chain combines TRBV2 with TRBJ2-7; TRBD1 is a possible D gene (7 bases). This CDR3 has 14 residues. Germline CDR1 and CDR2: SNHLY and FYNNEI. With 8 bases removed from V and 6 bases from J, the gap between germline ends came to 20 bases. CDR3 amino acids: CASSPEGASREQYF. The CDR3 region has the DNA TGTGCCAGCTCTCCGGAGGGGGCATCGCGCGAGCAGTACTTC.

V is TRBV19 and J is TRBJ1-4, with TRBD1 matching over 7 bases. This CDR3 has 15 residues. Germline CDR1 and CDR2: LNHDA and SQIVND (reference sequence). V lost 5 bases to trimming and J lost 3 bases; unmatched junction nucleotides: 6. CDR3 DNA: TGTGCCAGTAGTGGCGGGACAGCTCCTAATGAAAAACTGTTTTTT. Encoded protein: CASSGGTAPNEKLFF.

The chain combines TRBV28 with TRBJ2-7, with TRBD1 matching 10 bases. The CDR3 has 16 amino acids. Losses at the gene ends were 2 bases for V and 5 bases for J; bases not matched to a gene: 9. Germline V gene lookup returns CDR1 MDHEN and CDR2 SYDVKM. CDR3 nucleotides: TGTGCCAGCAGTTTAGCTGGGACAGGGGTAAGCCACGAGCAGTACTTC. Translating gives CASSLAGTGVSHEQYF.

V usage is TRBV9 and J usage is TRBJ2-3, with D possibly called TRBD1 or TRBD2 (5 bases each). Trimming took 4 bases from V and 6 from J, leaving 21 bases between them. CDR3 size: 16 residues. From germline, CDR1 is SGDLS and CDR2 YYNGEE. The CDR3 DNA reads TGTGCCAGCAGCCCACGATCTGGGACGCTGGGGGATACGCAGTATTTT. Protein product: CASSPRSGTLGDTQYF.

About this clone: Other DNA sequences from this sample encode an identical CDR3 as well. The V call is TRBV2, the J call TRBJ2-5; the D is unclear. CDR1 and CDR2 (germline): SNHLY, FYNNEI. With 7 bases removed from V and 2 bases from J, the gap between germline ends came to 8 bases. The CDR3 totals 12 residues. CDR3 nucleotides: TGTGCCAGCAATCGCGATCAAGAGACCCAGTACTTC. Residues: CASNRDQETQYF. Looking up the rest from reference TRBV2 and TRBJ2-5 gives the full variable domain: EPEVTQTPSHQVTQMGQEVILRCVPISNHLYFYWYRQILGQKVEFLVSFYNNEISEKSEIFDDQFSVERPDGSNFTLKIRSTKLEDSAMYFCASNRDQETQYFGPGTRLLVL.

V and J are TRBV4-2 and TRBJ1-2; 7 bases are shared with TRBD1. Germline V lookup: CDR1 LGHNA, CDR2 YNFKEQ. V lost 5 bases to trimming and J lost 8 bases; unmatched junction nucleotides: 11. CDR3 length: 14 amino acids. CDR3 sequence reads: CASSSGQPGGGYTF. Here the CDR3 DNA reads TGTGCCAGCAGCTCGGGACAGCCGGGGGGAGGCTACACCTTC.

This sequence joins TRBV5-8 and TRBJ1-5; tentative D call: TRBD1 (5 bases). Germline-derived CDR1 and CDR2 are SGHTS and YDEGEE. The V and J ends lost 3 bases and 5 bases respectively, with 12 bases between them. The CDR3 has 14 amino acids. Written as DNA, the CDR3 is TGTGCCAGCAGCTCCCGGGACCGCGATCAGCCCCAGCATTTT. This sequence encodes CASSSRDRDQPQHF. Using reference TRBV5-8 and TRBJ1-5 for the parts outside the CDR3, the full variable domain is EAGVTQSPTHLIKTRGQQATLRCSPISGHTSVYWYQQALGLGLQFLLWYDEGEERNRGNFPPRFSGRQFPNYSSELNVNALELEDSALYLCASSSRDRDQPQHFGDGTRLSIL.

The chain has TRBV27 and TRBJ2-7; TRBD2 matches 8 bases. Germline trimming cut 0 bases from V and 2 bases from J; bases unmatched to any gene: 6. CDR1 and CDR2 from the germline V gene are MNHEY and SMNVEV (reference sequence). This CDR3 has 16 amino acids. The CDR3 here is CASSLSDGRAPYEQYF. The CDR3 region has the DNA TGTGCCAGCAGTTTATCGGACGGGAGGGCCCCCTACGAGCAGTACTTC.

This chain joins TRBV28 and TRBJ1-2, with D maybe TRBD1 (5 bases). Germline CDR1 is MDHEN and CDR2 is SYDVKM. This CDR3 spans 14 amino acids. The germline V and J ends were trimmed by 6 bases and 2 bases, with 13 bases remaining between them. The CDR3 coding sequence is TGTGCCAGCAGGACTACGGGGCGGAACTATGGCTACACCTTC. Its protein is CASRTTGRNYGYTF.

The rearrangement links TRBV7-2 to TRBJ1-4; possible D gene TRBD1, 5 bases. Germline-derived CDR1 and CDR2 are SGHTA and FQGNSA. The CDR3 has 14 amino acids. With 5 bases removed from V and 6 bases from J, the gap between germline ends came to 13 bases. The CDR3 nucleotides read TGTGCCAGCAGCACCGAGTCGGGGGATGAAAAACTGTTTTTT. Protein: CASSTESGDEKLFF.

The rearrangement links TRBV9 to TRBJ2-3; D is ambiguous. Trimming took 0 bases from V and 4 from J, leaving 9 bases between them. Germline CDR1 SGDLS, CDR2 YYNGEE. The CDR3 runs 14 residues. In nucleotides, the CDR3 is TGTGCCAGCAGCGTAGAGAGGTTCCCAGATACGCAGTATTTT. Its protein is CASSVERFPDTQYF.

The rearrangement uses TRBV5-4 and TRBJ2-1, with D possibly matching TRBD1 (5 bases). CDR1 is SGHNT, CDR2 YYREEE, per germline (reference sequence). This CDR3 comprises 15 residues. With 4 bases removed from V and 4 bases from J, the gap between germline ends came to 15 bases. The CDR3 reads CASSEATGDYNEQFF. As DNA, the CDR3 is TGTGCCAGCAGCGAGGCTACAGGAGATTACAATGAGCAGTTCTTC.

This chain uses TRBV2 with TRBJ2-7; unclear D gene. CDR3 length: 14 residues. With 7 bases removed from V and 2 bases from J, the gap between germline ends came to 15 bases. Germline CDR1 and CDR2: SNHLY and FYNNEI. The CDR3 spells CASKQRRDPYEQYF. CDR3 DNA: TGTGCCAGCAAACAGCGAAGGGATCCCTACGAGCAGTACTTC.

The rearrangement uses TRBV11-3 and TRBJ2-3, with 7 bases identical to TRBD2. V lost 3 bases and J lost 3; bases outside the gene matches: 6. CDR1 is SGHNT, CDR2 YENEEA, per germline. The CDR3 covers 15 residues. CDR3 coding DNA: TGTGCCAGCAGCTTCGGCGGGACTACTACAGATACGCAGTATTTT. This translates into CASSFGGTTTDTQYF.

This clone was observed once. The chain links TRBV4-2 to TRBJ2-7; tentatively, D is TRBD2 (6 bases). Germline V lookup: CDR1 LGHNA, CDR2 YNFKEQ. The CDR3 runs to 14 residues. Trimming shortened V by 3 bases and J by 3 bases, and 12 bases separated the two germline ends. This chain's CDR3 is CASSQAGTDYEQYF. The CDR3 DNA sequence: TGTGCCAGCAGCCAGGCCGGGACTGACTACGAGCAGTACTTC.

This chain links TRBV5-1 with TRBJ2-3, with 9 nucleotides matching TRBD2. Germline V gene lookup returns CDR1 SGHRS and CDR2 YFSETQ. CDR3 size: 15 residues. J lost 7 bases, V lost 7 bases, and 13 bases had no gene match. CDR3 residues: CASAQGAGGPNTQYF. In nucleotides, the CDR3 is TGCGCCAGCGCCCAAGGGGCGGGAGGGCCAAATACGCAGTATTTT.

The gene calls are TRBV9 and TRBJ2-7, with 7 bases matching TRBD1. The CDR3 contains 15 residues. Trimming at V came to 0 bases and at J to 0 bases, leaving 3 bases not matched to a gene. Germline lookup yields CDR1 SGDLS and CDR2 YYNGEE. Here the CDR3 reads CASSVGTGASYEQYF. DNA of the CDR3: TGTGCCAGCAGCGTAGGAACAGGGGCCTCCTACGAGCAGTACTTC.